This TCR beta chain appears in the sequencing data of a study of CD8+ T cells in alopecia areata. This clone was seen a few times. Its antigen is as yet unknown. The sample has other DNA sequences that encode this CDR3 too. Points from the study as a whole: Compared with mice, patients displayed less clear TCR sharing, possibly for HLA-related reasons. Clonality exceeded that of normal scalp in lesional scalp, most notably in alopecia totalis/universalis.

Trimming left V 0 bases short and J 5 bases short, with 4 bases between. This CDR3 region has 12 residues. Germline V gives CDR1 SGDLS, CDR2 YYNGEE. RNA, once extracted, was reverse transcribed into cDNA for use as the sequencing template. TCRdb's copy holds only in-frame clones and misses some; the assay was immunoSEQ multiplex PCR. Of 120,000 or so clones detected, about 50% appear once; the ten largest clones hold about 10%. Samples from alopecia areata patients were lesional scalp punch biopsies and peripheral blood. The chain has TRBV9 and TRBJ2-3; D remains unclear. The source is a human donor with alopecia areata. Sequenced: NKG2D-low CD8+ T cells sorted from blood. CDR3 DNA: TGTGCCAGCAGCGTAGAGGAAGATACGCAGTATTTT. Its translation: CASSVEEDTQYF.